The entry that follows covers one T cell receptor (beta chain) sequence. These data belong to a study of blood T cell repertoires in COVID-19. V gave up 0 bases and J gave up 4 bases, with 3 bases separating them. Germline lookup yields CDR1 SNHLY and CDR2 FYNNEI. This CDR3 spans 13 amino acids. TCRdb's copy holds only in-frame clones and misses some; the assay was immunoSEQ multiplex PCR. The data contain 150,000 to 200,000 clones, roughly 80% of them singletons. The TCR comes from a woman aged 40 to 55 with COVID-19, enrolled during active disease. The sequenced sample was peripheral blood. The rearrangement links TRBV2 to TRBJ2-2; unclear D gene. CDR3 protein: CASSEASTGELFF. The CDR3 DNA is TGTGCCAGCAGTGAAGCCAGCACCGGGGAGCTGTTTTTT.